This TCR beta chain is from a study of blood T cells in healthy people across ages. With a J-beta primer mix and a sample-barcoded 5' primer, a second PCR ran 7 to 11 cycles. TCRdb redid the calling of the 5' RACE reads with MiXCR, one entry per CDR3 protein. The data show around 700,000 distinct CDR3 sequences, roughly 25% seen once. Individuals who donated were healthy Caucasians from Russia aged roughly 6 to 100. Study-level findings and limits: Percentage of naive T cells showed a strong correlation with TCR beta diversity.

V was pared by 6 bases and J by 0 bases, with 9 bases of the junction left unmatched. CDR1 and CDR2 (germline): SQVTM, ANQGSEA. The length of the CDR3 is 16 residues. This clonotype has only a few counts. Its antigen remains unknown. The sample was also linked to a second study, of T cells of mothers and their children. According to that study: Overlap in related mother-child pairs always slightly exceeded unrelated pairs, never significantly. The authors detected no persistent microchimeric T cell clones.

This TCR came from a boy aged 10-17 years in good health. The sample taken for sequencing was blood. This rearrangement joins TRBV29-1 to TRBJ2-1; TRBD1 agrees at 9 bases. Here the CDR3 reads CSVQGRQGDSYNEQFF. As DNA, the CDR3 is TGCAGCGTCCAAGGGAGACAGGGGGACTCCTACAATGAGCAGTTCTTC.